These T cell receptor beta chains were read from a single sample in a study of blood T cell repertoires in COVID-19. The assay was immunoSEQ multiplex PCR, and TCRdb's table has in-frame clones only and misses some. The table includes roughly 120,000 clones, about 89% detected once. The sequencing sample was made of peripheral blood. Source of these receptors: a woman aged 70 to 79 with acute or convalescent COVID-19. Both conserved end residues are part of each CDR3.

v_call	j_call	cdr3_aa
TRBV7-9	TRBJ2-1	CASSLGLAQQFF
TRBV4-1	TRBJ1-3	CASSQLQGIAGNTIYF
TRBV18	TRBJ2-2	CASSRRIQGADTGELFF
TRBV5-1	TRBJ2-3	CASSLRPGTITDTQYF
TRBV5-8	TRBJ1-1	CASSPRGGLNTEAFF
TRBV9	TRBJ2-1	CASSVGRGAYNEQFF
TRBV20-1	TRBJ1-1	CSASVGGLNTEAFF
TRBV11-2	TRBJ2-3	CASSLAGRALDTQYF
TRBV29-1	TRBJ1-2	CSVEGRQKGLYGYTF
TRBV18	TRBJ1-2	CASSPRDTSGYGYTF
TRBV6-6	TRBJ2-2	CASSLRTGPNTGELFF
TRBV7-2	TRBJ2-7	CASSSGTSGPYEQYF
TRBV5-5	TRBJ2-1	CASSLGTRTNEQFF
TRBV2	TRBJ1-4	CASSRDPRSEKLFF
TRBV3-1/TRBV3-2	TRBJ1-1	CASSQGAQGGGAFF
TRBV18	TRBJ2-7	CASLQTGVGEQYF
TRBV4-2	TRBJ1-2	CASRSPSGNYGYTF
TRBV28	TRBJ1-3	CAGGQGASGNTIYF
TRBV6-5	TRBJ2-3	CASSPRGILTDTQYF
TRBV6-4	TRBJ1-6	CASSQTRDRVISPLHF
TRBV7-6	TRBJ1-4	CASPPTGGRTNEKLFF
TRBV5-5	TRBJ2-7	CASSWNRGSEQYF
TRBV9	TRBJ1-1	CASSVVGNPGATGTEAFF
TRBV19	TRBJ1-2	CASSISGTGTSYGYTF
TRBV18	TRBJ2-5	CASSPAQAGGQETQYF
TRBV5-1	TRBJ2-7	CASSFSGENREQYF
TRBV5-1	TRBJ1-2	CASSLGGGQGTYGYTF
TRBV5-4	TRBJ1-5	CASSFRDRPYSNQPQHF
TRBV28	TRBJ1-1	CASSLSPGLRAEAFF
TRBV5-4	TRBJ2-3	CASSPRQGADTQYF
TRBV6-4	TRBJ1-2	CASSQGNGYTF
TRBV7-3	TRBJ1-2	CASSLTGGGAGGYTF
TRBV28	TRBJ1-1	CASSLGGGFTEAFF
TRBV5-1	TRBJ1-1	CASSVQGSTTEAFF
TRBV4-2	TRBJ2-3	CASSQWGGHADTQYF
TRBV27	TRBJ2-1	CASSGTGTGSNNEQFF
TRBV7-6	TRBJ2-7	CASSLGRTGQAYEQYF